These 4 T cell receptor beta chains share one sample of origin, sequenced in a study of T cell responses to AZD1222 COVID-19 vaccine. Assay used: immunoSEQ multiplex PCR; TCRdb lists only in-frame clones, some missing. The sample contains around 170,000 clones, 88% of which appear only once. The sequenced sample was peripheral blood, obtained 28 days after the second AZD1222 dose. The origin of the receptors is an adult who received the AZD1222 COVID-19 vaccine.

The V call is TRBV19, the J call TRBJ1-1; no clear D. Germline V gene lookup returns CDR1 LNHDA and CDR2 SQIVND (reference sequence). The ends were cut back, 7 bases at V and 7 bases at J, with 19 bases in the middle. This CDR3 is 14 amino acids long. The CDR3 loop is CASKFERGRVEAFF. As DNA, the CDR3 is TGTGCCAGTAAATTCGAAAGAGGGAGGGTTGAAGCTTTCTTT.

The chain employs TRBV19 and TRBJ1-4, with TRBD1 identical over 12 bases. The CDR3 sequence is 15 residues long. The ends lost 9 bases at V and 4 bases at J; junction bases unmatched: 6. Looked up from germline, CDR1 is LNHDA and CDR2 is SQIVND (reference sequence). CDR3 in DNA: TGTGCCAGCCGAGGGACAGGGGGCTTTAATGAAAAACTGTTTTTT. This codes for CASRGTGGFNEKLFF. Using reference TRBV19 and TRBJ1-4 for the parts outside the CDR3, the full variable domain is DGGITQSPKYLFRKEGQNVTLSCEQNLNHDAMYWYRQDPGQGLRLIYYSQIVNDFQKGDIAEGYSVSREKKESFPLTVTSAQKNPTAFYLCASRGTGGFNEKLFFGSGTQLSVL.

The V gene is TRBV5-4, the J gene TRBJ2-5; the D gene is possibly TRBD1 (6 bases). Trimming took off 0 bases at V and 5 bases at J, with 11 bases between the two ends. Looked up from germline, CDR1 is SGHNT and CDR2 is YYREEE (reference sequence). The CDR3 has 14 amino acids. CDR3 DNA: TGTGCCAGCAGCTTGGGGGCACAGGGCGAGACCCAGTACTTC. This codes for CASSLGAQGETQYF.

The V call is TRBV7-8, the J call TRBJ2-1; 14 bases line up with TRBD2. V shed 4 bases, J shed 4 bases, and the junction held 15 bases outside the gene matches. Germline V lookup: CDR1 SGHVS, CDR2 FQNEAQ. This CDR3 is 20 amino acids long. The CDR3 loop is CASSSTSGGVSPLGYNEQFF. CDR3 bases: TGTGCCAGCAGCTCGACTAGCGGGGGGGTTTCCCCCCTCGGGTACAATGAGCAGTTCTTC.